The 17 T cell receptor beta chains in this list originate from one sample, sequenced in a study of cytomegalovirus exposure and HLA in healthy donors. Method: immunoSEQ multiplex PCR; TCRdb's copy keeps in-frame clones and lacks some. The sample lists about 280,000 clones; around nine tenths were seen once. The sample taken for sequencing was PBMCs. The source of these receptors is a woman between 18 and 30 years old in good health and CMV-seronegative.

The chain uses TRBV5-6 and TRBJ2-1; tentative D call: TRBD2 (5 bases). There are 16 residues in the CDR3. CDR1 is SGHDT, CDR2 YYEEEE, per germline. V lost 4 bases and J 0 bases, leaving 14 bases between the germline ends. The CDR3 DNA reads TGTGCCAGCAGCCCCGGACTCGCCAGCTCCTACAATGAGCAGTTCTTC. It codes for CASSPGLASSYNEQFF.

The chain uses TRBV15 and TRBJ2-7; D uncertain. Germline V gene data show CDR1 as LNHNV and CDR2 as YYDKDF (reference sequence). The CDR3 length is 13 residues. Trimming stripped 4 bases from V and 6 bases from J, with 13 bases between. CDR3: CATSKVSSGEQYF. As DNA, the CDR3 is TGTGCCACCAGCAAGGTCTCTTCGGGCGAGCAGTACTTC.

This clone was detected only once. The chain is built from TRBV6-1 and TRBJ1-1; no clear D. Trimming took off 4 bases at V and 0 bases at J, with 15 bases between the two ends. This CDR3 is built from 16 residues. Germline V lookup: CDR1 MNHNS, CDR2 SASEGT. This CDR3 is CASSVAWRGVNTEAFF. CDR3 sequence (DNA): TGTGCCAGCAGTGTAGCCTGGCGGGGAGTGAACACTGAAGCTTTCTTT.

The chain combines TRBV7-6 with TRBJ2-7, with TRBD2 identical over 7 bases. J gave up 5 bases and V 2 bases, and 12 bases lay outside the gene matches. CDR3 length: 16 residues. Germline V gene data show CDR1 as SGHVS and CDR2 as FNYEAQ. CDR3 sequence reads: CASSLSLADPQNEQYF. The CDR3 bases are TGTGCCAGCAGCTTAAGCCTAGCGGACCCTCAGAACGAGCAGTACTTC.

This clone was recorded a few times. The chain has TRBV7-3 and TRBJ2-1, with TRBD2 as a possible D gene (5 bases). CDR3 length equals 14 residues. CDR1 SGHTA and CDR2 FQGTGA come from the germline V gene. V dropped 1 base and J dropped 8 bases, with 12 bases sitting between them. The CDR3 reads CASSLRASIHEQFF. CDR3 DNA sequence: TGTGCCAGCAGCTTAAGGGCTAGCATCCATGAGCAGTTCTTC.

The V and J genes are TRBV6-1 and TRBJ1-1, with D uncertain. V was trimmed by 2 bases and J by 4 bases, leaving 5 bases between them. The germline gives CDR1 MNHNS, CDR2 SASEGT. This CDR3 is built from 12 residues. The CDR3 DNA is TGTGCCAGCAGTGAACGTATCACTGAAGCTTTCTTT. This codes for CASSERITEAFF.

This clone was seen a handful of times. This rearrangement joins TRBV30 to TRBJ1-2, with 7 bases identical to TRBD1. CDR1 and CDR2 (germline): GTSNPN, SVGIG (reference sequence). The trim removed 4 bases at V and 4 bases at J, leaving 6 bases unmatched. The CDR3 is made up of 13 amino acids. CDR3 region: CAWTLGTAYGYTF. In DNA, the CDR3 is TGTGCCTGGACTCTCGGGACAGCCTATGGCTACACCTTC.

This chain uses TRBV19 with TRBJ1-5; D remains ambiguous. V gave up 6 bases and J gave up 9 bases, with 18 bases separating them. This CDR3 has 14 amino acids. Germline V gene sequence: CDR1 LNHDA, CDR2 SQIVND (reference sequence). CDR3 protein: CASSRTDGGGPQHF. The CDR3 DNA sequence: TGTGCCAGTAGCAGGACGGACGGAGGTGGGCCCCAGCATTTT. Full variable domain (outside the CDR3, taken from reference TRBV19 and TRBJ1-5): DGGITQSPKYLFRKEGQNVTLSCEQNLNHDAMYWYRQDPGQGLRLIYYSQIVNDFQKGDIAEGYSVSREKKESFPLTVTSAQKNPTAFYLCASSRTDGGGPQHFGDGTRLSIL.

The chain links TRBV5-1 to TRBJ2-2; D unresolved. Trimming took off 4 bases at V and 1 base at J, with 2 bases between the two ends. Germline CDR1 is SGHRS and CDR2 is YFSETQ. This CDR3 is 12 amino acids long. The CDR3 loop is CASSRNTGELFF. The CDR3, as DNA: TGCGCCAGCAGCCGGAACACCGGGGAGCTGTTTTTT.

This clone was counted once. The rearrangement links TRBV29-1 to TRBJ1-2; D is ambiguous. This CDR3 contains 12 residues. Germline V gene data show CDR1 as SQVTM and CDR2 as ANQGSEA. The V gene lost 0 bases and the J gene lost 1 base, with 3 bases spanning the gap. The CDR3 sequence is CSVEDSNYGYTF. The CDR3, as DNA: TGCAGCGTTGAAGACAGTAACTATGGCTACACCTTC.

The chain is built from TRBV27 and TRBJ2-7; 8 bases match TRBD2. The CDR3 length is 13 residues. Trimming removed 10 bases from V and 6 bases from J; junction bases left unmatched: 11. The V gene's germline CDR1 is MNHEY and CDR2 SMNVEV (reference sequence). DNA of the CDR3: TGTGCCACCAGACCGGGAGGGCCCTCCGAGCAGTACTTC. Translated: CATRPGGPSEQYF.

The gene calls are TRBV30 and TRBJ1-1, with no clear D. Trimming removed 0 bases from V and 8 bases from J, with 7 bases in between. The CDR3 is 11 amino acids. Looked up from germline, CDR1 is GTSNPN and CDR2 is SVGIG (reference sequence). In nucleotides, the CDR3 is TGTGCCTGGAGTGTACTTCCCGAAGCTTTCTTT. It translates to CAWSVLPEAFF.

J is TRBJ2-5 and V is TRBV4-1; the match to TRBD2 covers 9 bases. V lost 1 base and J lost 5; bases outside the gene matches: 8. Germline values: CDR1 MGHRA, CDR2 YSYEKL. The CDR3 loop spans 16 amino acids. The chain's CDR3 is CASSQAWLAGQETQYF. The CDR3 nucleotides read TGCGCCAGCAGCCAAGCCTGGCTAGCGGGACAGGAGACCCAGTACTTC.

The chain is built from TRBV15 and TRBJ2-1, with 7 positions matching TRBD2. With V trimmed by 4 bases and J by 9 bases, 6 bases remained unmatched. The CDR3 runs 13 residues. Germline V lookup: CDR1 LNHNV, CDR2 YYDKDF (reference sequence). In nucleotides, the CDR3 is TGTGCCACCAGCACCTGGCGGGGGATTGAGCAGTTCTTC. Protein sequence: CATSTWRGIEQFF.

V gene TRBV11-2 combines with J gene TRBJ2-5; 7 positions agree with TRBD2. The CDR3 spans 16 residues. The trim removed 1 base at V and 1 base at J, leaving 6 bases unmatched. The V gene's germline CDR1 is SGHAT and CDR2 FQNNGV. The CDR3 spells CASSLGSGGFQETQYF. The CDR3 region has the DNA TGTGCCAGCAGCTTAGGGTCGGGGGGTTTCCAAGAGACCCAGTACTTC.

The chain employs TRBV12-5 and TRBJ2-3; D unresolved. Trimming removed 4 bases at V and 12 bases at J, with 2 bases between. The CDR3 contains 8 residues. Germline values: CDR1 LGHNT, CDR2 FRNRAP. The DNA of the CDR3 is TGTGCTAGTGGTTCTCAGTATTTT. This codes for CASGSQYF.

This clone was seen a few times. The V and J genes are TRBV2 and TRBJ2-1, with 8 bases fitting TRBD2. The CDR3 runs 16 residues. J lost 4 bases, V lost 8 bases, and 13 bases had no gene match. Germline values: CDR1 SNHLY, CDR2 FYNNEI. This CDR3 reads CASDSWVAGRYNEQFF. Here the CDR3 DNA reads TGTGCCAGCGATTCCTGGGTAGCGGGAAGATACAATGAGCAGTTCTTC.